Detailed here is one T cell receptor (beta chain). Germline lookup yields CDR1 MNHEY and CDR2 SVGAGI. V lost 5 bases, J lost 1 base, and 3 bases stayed unmatched. CDR3 length: 15 amino acids. The data are from a study of tumor-infiltrating lymphocytes in primary liver carcinoma. About the research overall: The tumors, T1-T3 N0M0 lesions, were about 4 to 11 cm across.

With a constant-region primer, TCR beta cDNA was made from 450 to 550 ng of total RNA. Sequencing libraries for TCR beta derived from three nested multiplex PCR rounds that used slightly modified ARM-PCR. The first two PCR rounds used TRBV1-TRBV30 forward primers with a C-beta reverse primer, around 10 cycles each. TCRdb processed the multiplex PCR reads anew with MiXCR; each CDR3 protein has one entry. Seen here are some 180,000 distinct CDR3 sequences, about 55% observed once, and the top ten hold around 74%. Germline DNA was extracted alongside blood RNA, which was obtained from unsorted whole blood.

The TCR originated in a man aged 40-50 years with primary liver carcinoma and hepatitis B virus infection. Sequenced input: peripheral blood. The V call is TRBV6-5, the J call TRBJ2-3; 10 bases are shared with TRBD1. Written as DNA, the CDR3 is TGTGCCAGCAGTCTCGGGACAGGGGGCACAGATACGCAGTATTTT. Its protein product is CASSLGTGGTDTQYF.